The 25 T cell receptor beta chains reported below all come from one sample, sequenced in a study of Graves' ophthalmopathy and Graves' hyperthyroidism. CDR3 regions of TCR beta were amplified from RNA transcripts. Second-round multiplex PCR followed a first-round RT-PCR using HTBI primers. A single record per CDR3 protein comes from TCRdb applying MiXCR to the multiplex PCR reads. This sample has around 670,000 distinct CDR3 sequences, with 40% found just once. The sample was peripheral blood. These receptor sequences come from an adult man with Graves' ophthalmopathy.

In its sample, this clonotype was seen many times. The V gene is TRBV29-1, the J gene TRBJ1-6; D call uncertain. Germline CDR1 SQVTM, CDR2 ANQGSEA. The CDR3 totals 13 residues. V was shortened by 3 bases and J by 4 bases, with 7 bases between the two germline ends. The CDR3 spells CSVEETYNSPLHF. CDR3 DNA sequence: TGCAGCGTTGAGGAAACTTATAATTCACCCCTCCACTTT. The entire variable domain, with the rest obtained from reference TRBV29-1 and TRBJ1-6, is as follows: SAVISQKPSRDICQRGTSLTIQCQVDSQVTMMFWYRQQPGQSLTLIATANQGSEATYESGFVIDKFPISRPNLTFSTLTVSNMSPEDSSIYLCSVEETYNSPLHFGNGTRLTVT.

About this clonotype itself: The junction departs from germline at one end; a sequencing error may be responsible. V usage is TRBV10-3 and J usage is TRBJ2-6, with a possible D match to TRBD1 (7 bases). The CDR3 contains 19 residues. The germline CDR1 and CDR2 sequences are ENHRY and SYGVKD. This CDR3 is CASSFRRTGGSSGANVLTF. The DNA of the CDR3 is TGTGCCAGCAGTTTCCGAAGGACAGGAGGGAGCTCTGGGGCCAACGTCCTGACTTTC.

Note on this clonotype: Since a much larger clone is just one base distant, this may be a read error. The rearrangement uses TRBV5-1 and TRBJ1-2; 9 nucleotides align to TRBD1. Germline trimming cut 5 bases from V and 10 bases from J; bases unmatched to any gene: 12. Germline CDR1 is SGHRS and CDR2 is YFSETQ. The length of the CDR3 is 14 residues. CDR3 sequence (DNA): TGCGCCAGCAGGATCCCGGGACAGGGTTACGTCTACACCTTC. Its translation is CASRIPGQGYVYTF.

The chain is built from TRBV19 and TRBJ1-1; possibly TRBD1 for D (6 bases). This CDR3 comprises 14 residues. V was cut by 7 bases and J by 1 base, with 13 bases left in between. Germline CDR1 reads LNHDA; CDR2 reads SQIVND (reference sequence). CDR3 residues: CASTLQGANTEAFF. The CDR3, as DNA: TGTGCCAGTACTCTACAGGGTGCGAACACTGAAGCTTTCTTT.

This clonotype has just a few counts. J is TRBJ1-2 and V is TRBV20-1; 9 bases map to TRBD1. The germline gives CDR1 DFQATT, CDR2 SNEGSKA (reference sequence). The ends lost 6 bases at V and 1 base at J; junction bases unmatched: 12. The CDR3 runs 16 residues. The CDR3 protein is CSAKSDRDRVNYGYTF. The CDR3, as DNA: TGCAGTGCCAAGAGCGATCGGGACAGGGTTAACTATGGCTACACCTTC.

In its sample, this clonotype was seen many times. In nucleotides, the CDR3 is TGTGCCAGCAGGAGTGGGGGTACTGGGGCCAACGTCCTGACTTTC. This sequence encodes CASRSGGTGANVLTF. The chain recombines TRBV6-1 with TRBJ2-6; tentatively, D is TRBD1 or TRBD2 (5 bases each). This CDR3 has 15 residues. The V end lost 6 bases, the J end lost 2 bases, and 11 bases lay between the germline ends. Per the germline V gene, CDR1 is MNHNS and CDR2 is SASEGT.

The sample holds many counts of this clonotype. This chain connects TRBV2 to TRBJ1-6; D is possibly TRBD1 (5 bases). Germline V gives CDR1 SNHLY, CDR2 FYNNEI. Trimming left V 3 bases short and J 9 bases short, with 15 bases between. This CDR3 is 15 amino acids long. The DNA for the CDR3 is TGTGCCAGCAGTGATGGACGGGGGTATTTTTCACCCCTCCACTTT. Translation: CASSDGRGYFSPLHF.

The table lists this clonotype with many counts. The chain links TRBV29-1 to TRBJ1-2; D is unresolved. CDR3 length: 9 residues. V was clipped by 3 bases and J by 7 bases, with 3 bases between them. Germline assignment: CDR1 SQVTM and CDR2 ANQGSEA. The CDR3 DNA is TGCAGCGTTGAGGGTGGCTACACCTTC. Protein product: CSVEGGYTF.

This clonotype was observed many times. V gene TRBV20-1 combines with J gene TRBJ2-7; D is possibly TRBD2 (5 bases). The ends were cut back, 0 bases at V and 12 bases at J, with 15 bases in the middle. Germline V gives CDR1 DFQATT, CDR2 SNEGSKA (reference sequence). This CDR3 contains 12 residues. Here the CDR3 reads CSARDHGVVRYF. The CDR3 DNA reads TGCAGTGCTAGAGATCACGGGGTGGTGCGGTACTTC.

Note on this clonotype: This could be a read error, since a much larger clone is one nucleotide away. This chain joins TRBV7-9 and TRBJ2-6; 8 bases line up with TRBD1. CDR3 size: 15 residues. Per the germline V gene, CDR1 is SEHNR and CDR2 is FQNEAQ (reference sequence). After removal of 11 bases from V and 2 bases from J, the junction contained 8 bases not matched to a gene. CDR3 coding DNA: TGTGCCGGTAGTCCAGGGGGCGCTGGGGCCAACGTCCTGACTTTC. Its translation is CAGSPGGAGANVLTF.

In its sample, this clonotype was seen a few times. The CDR3 reads CASSFFRDRNTEAFF. CDR3 sequence (DNA): TGTGCCAGCAGCTTTTTCCGGGACAGGAACACTGAAGCTTTCTTT. This chain connects TRBV14 to TRBJ1-1; TRBD1 agrees at 7 bases. The CDR3 has 15 amino acids. With V trimmed by 5 bases and J by 1 base, 7 bases remained unmatched. Germline loops: CDR1 SGHDN, CDR2 FVKESK.

The table lists this clonotype with a few counts. This sequence joins TRBV11-2 and TRBJ1-1; TRBD1 matches at 7 bases. Germline CDR1 is SGHAT and CDR2 is FQNNGV. This CDR3 contains 11 residues. The V gene end was trimmed by 5 bases and the J gene end by 8 bases; junction bases not matched to a gene: 2. The CDR3 DNA reads TGTGCCAGCAGCCCGACAGGGGAAGCTTTCTTT. It translates to CASSPTGEAFF. The full variable domain, completed using reference TRBV11-2 and TRBJ1-1, is EAGVAQSPRYKIIEKRQSVAFWCNPISGHATLYWYQQILGQGPKLLIQFQNNGVVDDSQLPKDRFSAERLKGVDSTLKIQPAKLEDSAVYLCASSPTGEAFFGQGTRLTVV.

This clonotype was counted a few times. The V gene is TRBV5-1, the J gene TRBJ2-7; 10 bases agree with TRBD2. Per the germline V gene, CDR1 is SGHRS and CDR2 is YFSETQ. J was trimmed by 2 bases and V by 2 bases; bases with no gene match: 1. The CDR3 covers 14 residues. CDR3 sequence: CASSFTSGTYEQYF. The CDR3 coding sequence is TGCGCCAGCAGCTTTACTAGCGGGACCTACGAGCAGTACTTC.

This clonotype was seen many times. The V call is TRBV10-3, the J call TRBJ2-7, with D possibly matching TRBD2 (6 bases). CDR1 is ENHRY, CDR2 SYGVKD, per germline. The CDR3 sequence is 12 residues long. Between the trimmed V and J ends, which lost 3 bases and 5 bases, there was a span of 8 bases. The CDR3 protein is CAISDTGDEQYF. In DNA form, the CDR3 reads TGTGCCATCAGTGATACGGGGGACGAGCAGTACTTC.

This clonotype was seen a handful of times. The chain links TRBV7-9 to TRBJ2-5; 10 nucleotides match TRBD1. CDR1 and CDR2 from the germline V gene are SEHNR and FQNEAQ (reference sequence). This CDR3 is built from 16 residues. Trimming took 0 bases from V and 5 from J; bases not matched to a gene: 6. CDR3: CASSLAGGQGGETQYF. As DNA, the CDR3 is TGTGCCAGCAGCTTAGCCGGAGGACAGGGGGGGGAGACCCAGTACTTC.

The rearrangement links TRBV7-2 to TRBJ2-7, with D tentatively TRBD2 (5 bases). CDR1 is SGHTA and CDR2 is FQGNSA in the germline V gene. This CDR3 region has 14 residues. The ends were cut back, 5 bases at V and 3 bases at J, with 14 bases in the middle. Here the CDR3 DNA reads TGTGCCAGCAGCGTTGGAGGCGAGGACTACGAGCAGTACTTC. It yields the protein CASSVGGEDYEQYF.

This clonotype was recorded a few times. J is TRBJ1-2 and V is TRBV10-2; D might be TRBD1 (6 bases). CDR1 WSHSY and CDR2 SAAADI come from the germline V gene. The CDR3 consists of 13 residues. Trimming stripped 0 bases from V and 8 bases from J, with 10 bases between. The CDR3: CASSESGQGGYTF. CDR3 DNA sequence: TGCGCCAGCAGTGAGTCAGGGCAGGGGGGCTACACCTTC.

The gene calls are TRBV5-1 and TRBJ2-5, with 7 bases that match TRBD1. The CDR3 length is 14 residues. J gave up 5 bases and V 0 bases, and 4 bases lay outside the gene matches. Germline V CDR1 and CDR2: SGHRS, YFSETQ. CDR3 amino acids: CASSLAQGKETQYF. The DNA of the CDR3 is TGCGCCAGCAGCTTGGCACAGGGGAAGGAGACCCAGTACTTC.

With respect to this clonotype: This may come from a read error, since a much larger clone is one base off. The genes are TRBV7-9 and TRBJ1-2; D might be TRBD1 (6 bases). Germline loops: CDR1 SEHNR, CDR2 FQNEAQ (reference sequence). V lost 5 bases to trimming and J lost 8 bases, with 15 bases between them. The CDR3 is 13 residues long. CDR3 nucleotide sequence: TGTGCCAGCAGCCCGCGACAGGAACGGGGCTACACCTTC. It is translated as CASSPRQERGYTF.

This clonotype showed up many times. The chain couples TRBV9 to TRBJ1-6, with TRBD1 as a possible D gene (5 bases). The germline V and J ends were trimmed by 1 base and 6 bases, with 11 bases remaining between them. Germline CDR1 is SGDLS and CDR2 is YYNGEE. CDR3 length: 15 amino acids. The CDR3 region is CASSVQGNLNSPLHF. CDR3 DNA sequence: TGTGCCAGCAGCGTACAGGGAAACCTTAATTCACCCCTCCACTTT.

J is TRBJ2-5 and V is TRBV29-1; perhaps D is TRBD1 or TRBD2 (7 bases each). V shed 4 bases and J shed 5 bases, with 17 bases lying between them. CDR1 is SQVTM and CDR2 is ANQGSEA in the germline V gene. This CDR3 comprises 14 residues. The CDR3 DNA follows: TGCAGCGTTGGGGCAGGGGGGGCCGGCGAGACCCAGTACTTC. It specifies CSVGAGGAGETQYF.

The table lists this clonotype with many counts. The V call is TRBV7-2, the J call TRBJ1-2, with D tentatively TRBD1 (5 bases). V was cut by 7 bases and J by 2 bases, with 17 bases left in between. Germline loops: CDR1 SGHTA, CDR2 FQGNSA. This CDR3 spans 15 amino acids. CDR3 coding DNA: TGTGCCAGCATCAAGACGGGGGGGAACAACTATGGCTACACCTTC. This codes for CASIKTGGNNYGYTF.

V usage is TRBV7-2 and J usage is TRBJ2-7; D gene unclear. The germline CDR1 and CDR2 sequences are SGHTA and FQGNSA. The CDR3 spans 12 residues. Trimming left V 8 bases short and J 2 bases short, with 10 bases between. CDR3 DNA: TGTGCCAGCTCACCAGAACCCTACGAGCAGTACTTC. Translating it yields CASSPEPYEQYF. The whole variable domain, filled in from reference TRBV7-2 and TRBJ2-7, reads GAGVSQSPSNKVTEKGKDVELRCDPISGHTALYWYRQSLGQGLEFLIYFQGNSAPDKSGLPSDRFSAERTGGSVSTLTIQRTQQEDSAVYLCASSPEPYEQYFGPGTRLTVT.

This clonotype was observed once. A much larger clone sits a single nucleotide away, making a read error possible. Because it lacks the conserved phenylalanine or tryptophan at the end, this CDR3 is likely a read error. This chain uses TRBV7-6 with TRBJ1-1; no clear D gene. This CDR3 contains 13 residues. Germline CDR1 is SGHVS and CDR2 is FNYEAQ. The germline V and J ends were trimmed by 5 bases and 5 bases, with 12 bases remaining between them. The CDR3 loop reads CASSLGLTTEAFL. CDR3 DNA sequence: TGTGCCAGCAGCCTAGGACTGACGACTGAAGCTTTCCTT.

V gene TRBV25-1 combines with J gene TRBJ1-1; possibly TRBD1 for D (5 bases). The ends were cut back, 5 bases at V and 4 bases at J, with 17 bases in the middle. CDR1 is MGHDK, CDR2 SYGVNS, per germline. The CDR3 runs 15 residues. The CDR3 loop is CASSKPRGALTEAFF. DNA of the CDR3: TGTGCCAGCAGTAAACCTCGCGGGGCTCTCACTGAAGCTTTCTTT.